This passage covers 24 T cell receptor beta chains from one sample sequenced in a study of blood T cell repertoires in COVID-19. TCRdb keeps only in-frame clones here, not all; method: immunoSEQ multiplex PCR. The sample includes roughly 130,000 clones, approximately 83% seen only once; the top ten take 7% to 10%. Sequencing used PBMCs or T cells enriched from blood (not recorded which). Source of these receptors: a man aged 50-59 years who had recovered from COVID-19.

V and J are TRBV18 and TRBJ1-4; 11 nucleotides agree with TRBD1. Germline CDR1 KGHSH, CDR2 LQKENI. V lost 3 bases, J lost 2 bases, and 5 bases stayed unmatched. This CDR3 contains 17 residues. The CDR3 nucleotides read TGTGCCAGCTCACCCGGACAGGGGGCTTACACTAATGAAAAACTGTTTTTT. Residues: CASSPGQGAYTNEKLFF.

The chain is built from TRBV5-1 and TRBJ1-1, with 7 bases identical to TRBD1. CDR3 length: 18 residues. Germline values: CDR1 SGHRS, CDR2 YFSETQ. The V gene end was trimmed by 3 bases and the J gene end by 4 bases; junction bases not matched to a gene: 18. As DNA, the CDR3 is TGCGCCAGCAGCTGGGGTGACAGGGTACGGATAGGAATCACTGAAGCTTTCTTT. Amino acids: CASSWGDRVRIGITEAFF.

This chain joins TRBV10-3 and TRBJ2-1, with TRBD2 as a possible D gene (6 bases). CDR1 ENHRY and CDR2 SYGVKD come from the germline V gene. V lost 0 bases and J lost 6, with 15 bases in between. The CDR3 has 16 residues. CDR3: CAISESSWRASNEQFF. Written as DNA, the CDR3 is TGTGCCATCAGTGAGTCCTCTTGGAGGGCGAGCAATGAGCAGTTCTTC.

The chain has TRBV6-1 and TRBJ1-4; D uncertain. V lost 2 bases and J 0 bases, leaving 16 bases between the germline ends. Germline V gene data show CDR1 as MNHNS and CDR2 as SASEGT. The CDR3 runs 18 residues. This chain's CDR3 is CASSERIPGMATNEKLFF. The CDR3 bases are TGTGCCAGCAGTGAACGAATCCCGGGGATGGCAACTAATGAAAAACTGTTTTTT.

This chain uses TRBV3-1 (or the pseudogene TRBV3-2) with TRBJ2-1; TRBD1 aligns across 9 bases. Germline CDR1 is LGHDT and CDR2 is YNNKEL (reference sequence). The CDR3 is made up of 14 amino acids. After removal of 2 bases from V and 6 bases from J, the junction contained 2 bases not matched to a gene. CDR3 residues: CASSQRDRVNEQFF. As DNA, the CDR3 is TGTGCCAGCAGCCAACGGGACAGGGTCAATGAGCAGTTCTTC.

The gene calls are TRBV7-9 and TRBJ2-7; the D gene is possibly TRBD2 (5 bases). The germline CDR1 and CDR2 sequences are SEHNR and FQNEAQ (reference sequence). The CDR3 has 12 residues. Trimming left V 4 bases short and J 6 bases short, with 10 bases between. The CDR3: CASSWTFSEQYF. CDR3 DNA sequence: TGTGCCAGCAGCTGGACTTTCTCCGAGCAGTACTTC.

The rearrangement links TRBV2 to TRBJ1-5, with D possibly matching TRBD1 (5 bases). The ends were cut back, 3 bases at V and 7 bases at J, with 16 bases in the middle. CDR1 and CDR2 from the germline V gene are SNHLY and FYNNEI. The CDR3 covers 15 residues. The CDR3 nucleotides are TGTGCCAGCAGTGAGGGGGGAGTAACTTGGCAGCCCCAGCATTTT. Its protein is CASSEGGVTWQPQHF.

In its sample, this clone was seen a few times. CDR3 region: CASSLQQGVSTEAFF. As DNA, the CDR3 is TGTGCCAGCAGCCTACAACAGGGAGTAAGCACTGAAGCTTTCTTT. The chain recombines TRBV7-2 with TRBJ1-1; maybe TRBD1 (6 bases). This CDR3 has 15 amino acids. The germline gives CDR1 SGHTA, CDR2 FQGNSA. Trimming removed 5 bases at V and 4 bases at J, with 17 bases between.

The rearrangement uses TRBV3-1 (or the pseudogene TRBV3-2) and TRBJ2-2, with 9 bases lining up with TRBD1. CDR1 and CDR2 from the germline V gene are LGHDT and YNNKEL (reference sequence). Trimming removed 3 bases from V and 3 bases from J; junction bases left unmatched: 11. This CDR3 has 18 residues. The CDR3 bases are TGTGCCAGCAGCCAGGCTCGGGACAGGGCTTGGGACACCGGGGAGCTGTTTTTT. It translates to CASSQARDRAWDTGELFF.

This clone was counted only a few times. The V gene is TRBV27, the J gene TRBJ2-7; 9 nucleotides line up with TRBD1. Per the germline V gene, CDR1 is MNHEY and CDR2 is SMNVEV (reference sequence). CDR3 length: 13 residues. The junction had 2 bases not matched to a gene; V was cut back by 2 bases and J by 6 bases. The CDR3 is CASSLGTGSEQYF. The DNA for the CDR3 is TGTGCCAGCAGTTTAGGGACAGGGAGCGAGCAGTACTTC.

The chain joins TRBV11-2 to TRBJ1-1, with 8 bases lining up with TRBD1. Germline V gives CDR1 SGHAT, CDR2 FQNNGV. V trimming: 1 base; J trimming: 0 bases; junction bases outside the gene matches: 4. CDR3 length equals 16 residues. The CDR3 sequence is CASSLVMGQVNTEAFF. The CDR3 nucleotides read TGTGCCAGCAGCTTAGTTATGGGACAGGTGAACACTGAAGCTTTCTTT.

This sequence joins TRBV28 and TRBJ2-7, with no clear D. The germline V gene has CDR1 MDHEN and CDR2 SYDVKM. The V and J ends lost 2 bases and 9 bases respectively, with 17 bases between them. The CDR3 is 14 amino acids. The chain's CDR3 is CASSLPLQTQAQYF. The CDR3 nucleotides are TGTGCCAGCAGTTTACCCCTCCAGACACAAGCGCAGTACTTC.

The CDR3 sequence is CASKKSGVDEQFF. CDR3 sequence (DNA): TGTGCCAGTAAAAAGTCTGGAGTCGATGAGCAGTTCTTC. The chain uses TRBV19 and TRBJ2-1, with D unresolved. CDR1 and CDR2 (germline): LNHDA, SQIVND (reference sequence). The germline V and J ends were trimmed by 7 bases and 8 bases, with 15 bases remaining between them. The CDR3 is 13 amino acids.

The rearrangement uses TRBV5-1 and TRBJ1-2; D not resolved. The CDR3 has 14 residues. Germline lookup yields CDR1 SGHRS and CDR2 YFSETQ. Trimming took off 1 base at V and 0 bases at J, with 7 bases between the two ends. The DNA for the CDR3 is TGCGCCAGCAGCTTGATAGAGTCTAACTATGGCTACACCTTC. Its protein is CASSLIESNYGYTF.

The genes are TRBV10-2 and TRBJ2-7, with D hard to call. The ends were cut back, 3 bases at V and 0 bases at J, with 6 bases in the middle. CDR1 WSHSY and CDR2 SAAADI come from the germline V gene. This CDR3 is 13 amino acids long. The CDR3 bases are TGCGCCAGCAGTGATCCGAGCTCCTACGAGCAGTACTTC. Amino acid sequence: CASSDPSSYEQYF.

This chain joins TRBV4-1 and TRBJ1-3; D ambiguous. Germline lookup yields CDR1 MGHRA and CDR2 YSYEKL. V was cut by 3 bases and J by 1 base, with 7 bases left in between. The CDR3 extends over 14 amino acids. Here the CDR3 reads CASSQITSGNTIYF. The CDR3 DNA reads TGCGCCAGCAGCCAGATCACATCTGGAAACACCATATATTTT.

The gene calls are TRBV6-2 or TRBV6-3 and TRBJ1-1; unclear D gene. The CDR3 has 15 residues. The germline V gene has CDR1 MNHEY and CDR2 SVGEGT. V lost 0 bases to trimming and J lost 1 base, with 9 bases between them. The CDR3 loop reads CASSYSRVANTEAFF. The CDR3 DNA reads TGTGCCAGCAGTTACTCACGGGTCGCGAACACTGAAGCTTTCTTT.

The rearrangement links TRBV5-4 to TRBJ1-5; D unresolved. The CDR3 extends over 15 amino acids. Germline assignment: CDR1 SGHNT and CDR2 YYREEE (reference sequence). Trimming stripped 0 bases from V and 0 bases from J, with 7 bases between. The CDR3 loop is CASSLGVGSNQPQHF. The CDR3 nucleotides are TGTGCCAGCAGCTTGGGAGTTGGTAGCAATCAGCCCCAGCATTTT. Combining the CDR3 with reference TRBV5-4 and TRBJ1-5 gives the whole variable domain ETGVTQSPTHLIKTRGQQVTLRCSSQSGHNTVSWYQQALGQGPQFIFQYYREEENGRGNFPPRFSGLQFPNYSSELNVNALELDDSALYLCASSLGVGSNQPQHFGDGTRLSIL.

This clone was found once. The V and J genes are TRBV6-5 and TRBJ1-1, with unresolved D. CDR1 MNHEY and CDR2 SVGAGI come from the germline V gene. Trimming pared 2 bases from V and 0 bases from J, leaving 7 bases between. This CDR3 has 14 residues. CDR3 loop: CASSYGQMNTEAFF. CDR3 in DNA: TGTGCCAGCAGTTACGGCCAGATGAACACTGAAGCTTTCTTT.

The CDR3 loop is CASRRSGSFEAFF. CDR3 sequence (DNA): TGTGCCAGCAGACGCTCCGGGTCCTTTGAAGCTTTCTTT. V is TRBV12-3 or TRBV12-4 and J is TRBJ1-1; no definite D call. CDR3 length: 13 amino acids. Trimming removed 6 bases from V and 7 bases from J, with 15 bases in between.

CDR3 region: CAWRAGQYF. CDR3 sequence (DNA): TGTGCCTGGAGAGCGGGGCAGTACTTC. V gene TRBV30 combines with J gene TRBJ2-7, with D perhaps TRBD2 (6 bases). Germline lookup yields CDR1 GTSNPN and CDR2 SVGIG (reference sequence). The CDR3 totals 9 residues. Trimming stripped 3 bases from V and 9 bases from J, with 6 bases between.

The chain is built from TRBV7-3 and TRBJ2-3; TRBD2 matches at 8 bases. CDR1 and CDR2 (germline): SGHTA, FQGTGA. This CDR3 is 14 amino acids long. Trimming cost V 5 bases and J 3 bases; bases outside gene matches: 4. The chain's CDR3 is CASSRGGSTDTQYF. The CDR3 bases are TGTGCCAGCAGCCGCGGGGGGTCGACAGATACGCAGTATTTT.

This clone was recorded only once. This chain links TRBV6-2 or TRBV6-3 with TRBJ1-5; 8 nucleotides agree with TRBD1. Germline V gene lookup returns CDR1 MNHEY and CDR2 SVGEGT. The CDR3 covers 15 residues. Germline trimming cut 5 bases from V and 4 bases from J; bases unmatched to any gene: 7. CDR3 protein: CASSPGQVANQPQHF. For the CDR3, the DNA is TGTGCCAGCAGTCCGGGACAGGTCGCGAATCAGCCCCAGCATTTT.

V and J are TRBV5-1 and TRBJ2-5; 8 bases map to TRBD1. J lost 5 bases, V lost 0 bases, and 15 bases had no gene match. The germline gives CDR1 SGHRS, CDR2 YFSETQ. This CDR3 region has 18 residues. The chain's CDR3 is CASSLEGTGGLGMETQYF. CDR3 DNA: TGCGCCAGCAGCTTGGAAGGGACAGGCGGCCTCGGGATGGAGACCCAGTACTTC.